The clone carrying this TCR beta chain showed up just once. CDR1 SEHNR and CDR2 FQNEAQ come from the germline V gene (reference sequence). The junction had 5 bases not matched to a gene; V was cut back by 5 bases and J by 0 bases. This CDR3 is built from 15 residues. These data come from a study of siplizumab effects on memory and regulatory T cells. Libraries were prepared by immunoSEQ multiplex PCR; TCRdb keeps only in-frame clonotypes and omits some of them. The sample consists of approximately 120,000 clones, about 94% of them appearing once. Sequencing was performed on non-Treg CD4+ T cells sorted from blood. This chain uses TRBV7-9 with TRBJ1-1, with TRBD1 matching 8 bases. The receptor's source is a human donor in good health. The CDR3 reads CASSPNRGLNTEAFF. DNA of the CDR3: TGTGCCAGCAGCCCAAACAGGGGGTTGAACACTGAAGCTTTCTTT.